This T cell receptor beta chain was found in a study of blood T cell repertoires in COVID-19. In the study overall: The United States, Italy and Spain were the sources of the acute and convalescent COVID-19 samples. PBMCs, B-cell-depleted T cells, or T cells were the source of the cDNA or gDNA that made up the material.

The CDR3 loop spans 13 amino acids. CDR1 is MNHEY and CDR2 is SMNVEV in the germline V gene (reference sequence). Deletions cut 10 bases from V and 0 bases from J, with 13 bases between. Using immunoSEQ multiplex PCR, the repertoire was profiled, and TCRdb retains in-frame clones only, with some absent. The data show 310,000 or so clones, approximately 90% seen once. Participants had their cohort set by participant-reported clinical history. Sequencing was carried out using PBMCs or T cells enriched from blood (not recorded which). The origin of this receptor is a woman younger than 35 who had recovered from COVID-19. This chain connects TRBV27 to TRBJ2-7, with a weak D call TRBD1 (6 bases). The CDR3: CANPGHRSYEQYF. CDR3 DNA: TGTGCCAATCCGGGACACCGCTCCTACGAGCAGTACTTC.